The 14 T cell receptor beta chains given below trace back to one sample, sequenced in a study of cytomegalovirus exposure and HLA in healthy donors. With 60 Vbeta and 13 Jbeta primers, the PCR was carried out. TCRdb keeps only in-frame clones here, not all; method: immunoSEQ multiplex PCR. The table includes 150,000 to 200,000 clones, almost 85% detected once. The sample consisted of PBMCs. The receptors here all came from a girl aged 10 to 17 in good health and CMV-seropositive.

V gene TRBV2 combines with J gene TRBJ2-7, with TRBD2 matching over 14 bases. Germline values: CDR1 SNHLY, CDR2 FYNNEI. The CDR3 extends over 17 amino acids. J gave up 9 bases and V 5 bases, and 15 bases lay outside the gene matches. The CDR3 reads CASSYRLAGGRRLGQYF. CDR3 bases: TGTGCCAGCAGTTATAGACTAGCGGGGGGGCGACGACTCGGGCAGTACTTC.

This clone came up once. J is TRBJ2-3 and V is TRBV15; a possible D gene is TRBD1 (6 bases). The CDR3 sequence is 16 residues long. CDR1 LNHNV and CDR2 YYDKDF come from the germline V gene (reference sequence). Trimming cost V 0 bases and J 1 base, with 11 bases left between them. The CDR3 DNA follows: TGTGCCACCAGCAGAGATGACAGGACAGGCACAGATACGCAGTATTTT. This codes for CATSRDDRTGTDTQYF.

The chain joins TRBV10-2 to TRBJ1-2; D gene ambiguous. V was clipped by 4 bases and J by 1 base, with 10 bases between them. There are 14 residues in the CDR3. The germline gives CDR1 WSHSY, CDR2 SAAADI. CDR3 in DNA: TGCGCCAGCAGTGGGCTTACCCTTAACTATGGCTACACCTTC. As protein: CASSGLTLNYGYTF.

This clone was counted a single time. The V gene is TRBV6-1, the J gene TRBJ1-1; weak D call: TRBD1 (5 bases). Trimming cost V 4 bases and J 4 bases, with 10 bases left between them. Germline V gives CDR1 MNHNS, CDR2 SASEGT. This CDR3 has 13 amino acids. CDR3: CASSARDSTEAFF. In DNA, the CDR3 is TGTGCCAGCAGTGCCAGGGATTCCACTGAAGCTTTCTTT.

The V gene is TRBV27, the J gene TRBJ1-2; D unclear. The CDR3 sequence is 15 residues long. V was shortened by 3 bases and J by 2 bases, with 13 bases between the two germline ends. Germline lookup yields CDR1 MNHEY and CDR2 SMNVEV (reference sequence). This CDR3 reads CASSLVPGRNYGYTF. In DNA form, the CDR3 reads TGTGCCAGCAGTTTGGTGCCGGGAAGGAACTATGGCTACACCTTC.

This rearrangement joins TRBV19 to TRBJ1-2; D uncertain. This CDR3 has 15 residues. The germline CDR1 and CDR2 sequences are LNHDA and SQIVND (reference sequence). The V end was cut by 1 base, the J end by 0 bases, with 9 bases between. The DNA of the CDR3 is TGTGCCAGTAGTATAGGGCGGCCTGCTAACTATGGCTACACCTTC. The encoded protein is CASSIGRPANYGYTF.

This rearrangement joins TRBV7-5 to TRBJ1-1. TRBV7-5 is a documented pseudogene. The CDR3 is made up of 13 amino acids. The CDR3 sequence is CASSFDGDTEAFF. As DNA, the CDR3 is TGTGCCAGCAGCTTCGACGGGGACACTGAAGCTTTCTTT.

This clone was found once. The chain links TRBV5-4 to TRBJ1-1; 7 bases are a match to TRBD1. This CDR3 contains 13 residues. Germline-derived CDR1 and CDR2 are SGHNT and YYREEE (reference sequence). V trimming: 0 bases; J trimming: 4 bases; junction bases outside the gene matches: 0. The CDR3 spells CASSLEGATEAFF. The CDR3 DNA reads as TGTGCCAGCAGCTTGGAGGGGGCCACTGAAGCTTTCTTT. Variable domain in full (rest from reference TRBV5-4 and TRBJ1-1): ETGVTQSPTHLIKTRGQQVTLRCSSQSGHNTVSWYQQALGQGPQFIFQYYREEENGRGNFPPRFSGLQFPNYSSELNVNALELDDSALYLCASSLEGATEAFFGQGTRLTVV.

The chain is built from TRBV7-6 and TRBJ1-1; 11 bases map to TRBD1. The CDR3 loop spans 14 amino acids. Germline V CDR1 and CDR2: SGHVS, FNYEAQ. The V and J ends lost 4 bases and 4 bases, in that order; junction bases with no gene match: 2. The CDR3 reads CASSWTGGGTEAFF. For the CDR3, the DNA is TGTGCCAGCAGCTGGACAGGGGGCGGCACTGAAGCTTTCTTT.

The chain couples TRBV6-1 to TRBJ1-1, with 8 positions matching TRBD1. CDR3 length equals 12 residues. Germline V gene sequence: CDR1 MNHNS, CDR2 SASEGT. V was pared by 8 bases and J by 1 base, with 0 bases of the junction left unmatched. The CDR3 DNA sequence: TGTGCCAGCGGGACAGGGAACACTGAAGCTTTCTTT. This codes for CASGTGNTEAFF.

The chain employs TRBV6-5 and TRBJ2-1, with 7 bases lining up with TRBD1. CDR1 and CDR2 from the germline V gene are MNHEY and SVGAGI. V lost 5 bases to trimming and J lost 0 bases; unmatched junction nucleotides: 4. The CDR3 length is 15 residues. The CDR3 loop reads CASSRDSLSYNEQFF. The DNA for the CDR3 is TGTGCCAGCAGTCGGGACAGCCTCTCCTACAATGAGCAGTTCTTC.

The chain combines TRBV7-9 with TRBJ1-2; TRBD1 is a possible D gene (6 bases). Trimming left V 4 bases short and J 0 bases short, with 12 bases between. Germline-derived CDR1 and CDR2 are SEHNR and FQNEAQ (reference sequence). The CDR3 runs to 15 residues. Here the CDR3 reads CASSSRQAANYGYTF. CDR3 sequence (DNA): TGTGCCAGCAGCTCCCGACAGGCAGCTAACTATGGCTACACCTTC.

The genes are TRBV6-5 and TRBJ1-1; 9 bases align to TRBD1. There are 15 residues in the CDR3. Looked up from germline, CDR1 is MNHEY and CDR2 is SVGAGI. Losses at the gene ends were 3 bases for V and 6 bases for J; bases not matched to a gene: 8. Here the CDR3 DNA reads TGTGCCAGCAGTTATACGGGACAGGGTATACCTGAAGCTTTCTTT. Its translation: CASSYTGQGIPEAFF.

V and J are TRBV5-1 and TRBJ2-2, with 9 bases aligning to TRBD2. Germline CDR1 is SGHRS and CDR2 is YFSETQ. Trimming at V came to 0 bases and at J to 7 bases, leaving 4 bases not matched to a gene. The CDR3 consists of 15 residues. The CDR3 DNA sequence: TGCGCCAGCAGCTTGGTAGCGGGGGAATTCGGGGAGCTGTTTTTT. Translating gives CASSLVAGEFGELFF.